These 27 T cell receptor beta chains originate from one sample sequenced in a study of shared clonotypes between healthy human individuals. Sequencing was performed with immunoSEQ multiplex PCR; in TCRdb, only in-frame clones are kept and a portion is missing. The sample yields hundreds of thousands of clones, about 96% seen once. Sequenced sample: naive CD4+ T cells sorted from blood. Documented subset: CD45RA+ positively selected. These TCRs come from a woman aged 30 to 39 in good health.

The rearrangement links TRBV28 to TRBJ1-5; possible D gene TRBD1, 6 bases. Germline CDR1 is MDHEN and CDR2 is SYDVKM. The V gene lost 7 bases and the J gene lost 4 bases, with 8 bases spanning the gap. This CDR3 has 12 amino acids. For the CDR3, the DNA is TGTGCCAGCATCACAGGGAATCAGCCCCAGCATTTT. Protein: CASITGNQPQHF. The entire variable domain, with the rest obtained from reference TRBV28 and TRBJ1-5, is as follows: DVKVTQSSRYLVKRTGEKVFLECVQDMDHENMFWYRQDPGLGLRLIYFSYDVKMKEKGDIPEGYSVSREKKERFSLILESASTNQTSMYLCASITGNQPQHFGDGTRLSIL.

This clone was counted a single time. The chain couples TRBV29-1 to TRBJ2-5; 10 positions match TRBD1. TRBJ2-7 matches the DNA end more closely, so the J call is doubtful. The CDR3 spans 14 residues. CDR1 and CDR2 (germline): SQVTM, ANQGSEA. CDR3 region: CSVAGDRGSYEQYF. The CDR3 DNA sequence: TGCAGCGTTGCAGGGGACAGGGGATCCTACGAGCAGTACTTC.

J is TRBJ2-5 and V is TRBV11-2; 10 nucleotides match TRBD2. The CDR3 has 15 amino acids. Germline assignment: CDR1 SGHAT and CDR2 FQNNGV. V was pared by 7 bases and J by 1 base, with 6 bases of the junction left unmatched. CDR3: CASKASGGPQETQYF. The CDR3 coding sequence is TGTGCCAGCAAAGCTAGCGGGGGTCCCCAAGAGACCCAGTACTTC. The whole variable domain, filled in from reference TRBV11-2 and TRBJ2-5, reads EAGVAQSPRYKIIEKRQSVAFWCNPISGHATLYWYQQILGQGPKLLIQFQNNGVVDDSQLPKDRFSAERLKGVDSTLKIQPAKLEDSAVYLCASKASGGPQETQYFGPGTRLLVL.

The rearrangement joins TRBV9 to TRBJ2-7; 12 nucleotides line up with TRBD2. Germline V gene lookup returns CDR1 SGDLS and CDR2 YYNGEE. There are 15 residues in the CDR3. With V trimmed by 3 bases and J by 3 bases, 4 bases remained unmatched. The CDR3 coding sequence is TGTGCCAGCAGCGGGCCTAGCGGGAGGGACTACGAGCAGTACTTC. Translated, it gives CASSGPSGRDYEQYF.

V gene TRBV2 combines with J gene TRBJ2-7, with 8 nucleotides matching TRBD2. J lost 6 bases, V lost 8 bases, and 15 bases had no gene match. Germline assignment: CDR1 SNHLY and CDR2 FYNNEI. The CDR3 covers 15 residues. CDR3 nucleotides: TGTGCCAGCGGGACTAGGTTGGCTAGTTCAGGCGAGCAGTACTTC. It encodes CASGTRLASSGEQYF.

The chain uses TRBV5-1 and TRBJ2-7, with TRBD1 matching 7 bases. Per germline, CDR1 SGHRS and CDR2 YFSETQ. CDR3 length equals 15 residues. Losses at the gene ends were 4 bases for V and 6 bases for J; bases not matched to a gene: 13. Here the CDR3 DNA reads TGCGCCAGCAGCCCGGGACAGCCTACCGCTCGCGAGCAGTACTTC. Translating gives CASSPGQPTAREQYF.

This chain joins TRBV6-1 and TRBJ2-7; 8 bases align to TRBD1. CDR1 and CDR2 (germline): MNHNS, SASEGT. Trimming cost V 7 bases and J 1 base; bases outside gene matches: 9. The CDR3 runs to 15 residues. As DNA, the CDR3 is TGTGCCAGCACTACTGGCAGGGGGCTATCCTACGAGCAGTACTTC. Translated: CASTTGRGLSYEQYF.

The chain combines TRBV2 with TRBJ1-4; D gene unclear. V lost 7 bases, J lost 2 bases, and 14 bases lay in between. The CDR3 totals 15 residues. CDR1 and CDR2 (germline): SNHLY, FYNNEI. CDR3 in DNA: TGTGCCAGCACCCTCACCGGAACCACTAATGAAAAACTGTTTTTT. As protein: CASTLTGTTNEKLFF. The full variable domain, with the rest looked up from reference TRBV2 and TRBJ1-4, is EPEVTQTPSHQVTQMGQEVILRCVPISNHLYFYWYRQILGQKVEFLVSFYNNEISEKSEIFDDQFSVERPDGSNFTLKIRSTKLEDSAMYFCASTLTGTTNEKLFFGSGTQLSVL.

Only one count was recorded for this clone. The V gene is TRBV20-1, the J gene TRBJ1-6; D unresolved. This CDR3 has 11 residues. Germline V gene sequence: CDR1 DFQATT, CDR2 SNEGSKA (reference sequence). V was cut by 5 bases and J by 14 bases, with 13 bases left in between. The CDR3, as DNA: TGCAGTGCTGGACCAATATTTGCCCTCCACTTT. Its translation: CSAGPIFALHF.

CDR3 protein: CASSLRGSRNEQFF. As DNA, the CDR3 is TGTGCCAGCAGCTTGAGGGGTAGCCGCAATGAGCAGTTCTTC. V gene TRBV7-9 combines with J gene TRBJ2-1, with D possibly called TRBD1 or TRBD2 (5 bases each). This CDR3 has 14 residues. Looked up from germline, CDR1 is SEHNR and CDR2 is FQNEAQ (reference sequence). V lost 3 bases and J 6 bases, leaving 12 bases between the germline ends.

The chain joins TRBV2 to TRBJ2-4; either TRBD1 or TRBD2 may fit D (5 bases each). V dropped 5 bases and J dropped 6 bases, with 20 bases sitting between them. Germline CDR1 reads SNHLY; CDR2 reads FYNNEI. The CDR3 has 16 amino acids. The CDR3 bases are TGTGCCAGCAGTAACCTGGGGACGGCTGATTTAAACATTCAGTACTTC. The encoded protein is CASSNLGTADLNIQYF.

V usage is TRBV6-1 and J usage is TRBJ2-7, with D perhaps TRBD1 (6 bases). The germline CDR1 and CDR2 sequences are MNHNS and SASEGT. The CDR3 runs to 17 residues. Trimming pared 4 bases from V and 2 bases from J, leaving 21 bases between. The DNA of the CDR3 is TGTGCCAGCAGTGCCCGAGCTGGGACAACCACCACCTACGAGCAGTACTTC. Protein sequence: CASSARAGTTTTYEQYF.

V and J are TRBV28 and TRBJ1-5; the D is unclear. Trimming shortened V by 8 bases and J by 0 bases, and 5 bases separated the two germline ends. The CDR3 loop spans 12 amino acids. Germline V gene data show CDR1 as MDHEN and CDR2 as SYDVKM. CDR3 residues: CASLNSNQPQHF. In nucleotides, the CDR3 is TGTGCCAGCCTTAATAGCAATCAGCCCCAGCATTTT.

The CDR3 bases are TGTGCCAGCAGTATCTCACAGGGGGCCAACCTTATTCAGTACTTC. It yields the protein CASSISQGANLIQYF. The chain links TRBV28 to TRBJ2-4; 9 nucleotides agree with TRBD1. The germline CDR1 and CDR2 sequences are MDHEN and SYDVKM. The CDR3 covers 15 residues. J gave up 10 bases and V 5 bases, and 12 bases lay outside the gene matches.

For the CDR3, the DNA is TGTGCCAGCAGCTTAGATGGAGATAGGGTCGATGAGCAGTTCTTC. Residues: CASSLDGDRVDEQFF. This chain joins TRBV7-2 and TRBJ2-1; D unclear. The CDR3 runs 15 residues. The V and J ends lost 1 base and 8 bases respectively, with 15 bases between them. CDR1 SGHTA and CDR2 FQGNSA come from the germline V gene. Based on the CDR3 plus reference TRBV7-2 and TRBJ2-1, the full variable domain is GAGVSQSPSNKVTEKGKDVELRCDPISGHTALYWYRQSLGQGLEFLIYFQGNSAPDKSGLPSDRFSAERTGGSVSTLTIQRTQQEDSAVYLCASSLDGDRVDEQFFGPGTRLTVL.

V gene TRBV2 combines with J gene TRBJ2-1; tentatively, D is TRBD1 (5 bases). Germline CDR1 SNHLY, CDR2 FYNNEI. Trimming took 7 bases from V and 3 from J, leaving 19 bases between them. This CDR3 has 16 residues. The CDR3 region is CASNLPGPQGYNEQFF. The CDR3 DNA reads TGTGCCAGCAACCTACCGGGTCCGCAGGGCTACAATGAGCAGTTCTTC.

The chain has TRBV28 and TRBJ1-2; 7 nucleotides align to TRBD1. The germline V gene has CDR1 MDHEN and CDR2 SYDVKM. The trim removed 6 bases at V and 0 bases at J, leaving 10 bases unmatched. The CDR3 runs to 16 residues. In DNA, the CDR3 is TGTGCCAGCAGCCTCAGGAGGGGGCAAGCTAACTATGGCTACACCTTC. This encodes CASSLRRGQANYGYTF.

This sequence joins TRBV2 and TRBJ1-3, with 7 nucleotides matching TRBD1. The CDR3 loop spans 15 amino acids. Germline CDR1 SNHLY, CDR2 FYNNEI. V lost 7 bases to trimming and J lost 4 bases; unmatched junction nucleotides: 10. The CDR3 DNA sequence: TGTGCCAGCAACAGACAGGGATCGAACGGAAACACCATATATTTT. This codes for CASNRQGSNGNTIYF.

In DNA form, the CDR3 reads TGTGCCAGCAGCCCGGGACTTTACAAGTACCAAGAGACCCAGTACTTC. Residues: CASSPGLYKYQETQYF. V and J are TRBV6-6 and TRBJ2-5, with D possibly matching TRBD2 (6 bases). The CDR3 extends over 16 amino acids. Trimming pared 6 bases from V and 0 bases from J, leaving 17 bases between. The germline CDR1 and CDR2 sequences are MNHNY and SVGAGI (reference sequence).

The chain recombines TRBV6-5 with TRBJ1-2, with TRBD1 as a possible D gene (6 bases). Germline lookup yields CDR1 MNHEY and CDR2 SVGAGI. The CDR3 sequence is 14 residues long. Trimming removed 4 bases at V and 4 bases at J, with 13 bases between. CDR3 DNA: TGTGCCAGCAGTTTCCGGGGACAAAGCTATGGCTACACCTTC. This translates into CASSFRGQSYGYTF.

This chain links TRBV19 with TRBJ2-7; TRBD2 matches 7 bases. Germline V gene data show CDR1 as LNHDA and CDR2 as SQIVND (reference sequence). V lost 6 bases and J lost 3; bases outside the gene matches: 8. The CDR3 has 14 residues. The CDR3 bases are TGTGCCAGTAGGCCGACCCGGACTAGCTACGAGCAGTACTTC. Translated: CASRPTRTSYEQYF.

J is TRBJ2-5 and V is TRBV25-1, with D perhaps matching TRBD1 (6 bases). This CDR3 spans 15 amino acids. V lost 4 bases to trimming and J lost 3 bases, with 15 bases between them. The germline V gene encodes CDR1 MGHDK and CDR2 SYGVNS. CDR3 loop: CASSGRTVAEETQYF. CDR3 in DNA: TGTGCCAGCAGTGGGCGGACAGTAGCCGAAGAGACCCAGTACTTC.

The rearrangement links TRBV7-3 to TRBJ2-7; 9 nucleotides align to TRBD1. CDR1 and CDR2 from the germline V gene are SGHTA and FQGTGA. This CDR3 is 16 amino acids long. V lost 5 bases and J lost 1; bases outside the gene matches: 9. The CDR3 sequence: CASSPTGGAESYEQYF. CDR3 nucleotide sequence: TGTGCCAGCAGCCCAACAGGGGGCGCGGAATCCTACGAGCAGTACTTC.

V and J are TRBV10-2 and TRBJ1-5, with D possibly TRBD1 on 5 matching bases. The germline V gene encodes CDR1 WSHSY and CDR2 SAAADI. With 4 bases removed from V and 1 base from J, the gap between germline ends came to 5 bases. This CDR3 spans 13 amino acids. The CDR3 nucleotides are TGCGCCAGCAGTGGACAGAGCAATCAGCCCCAGCATTTT. Amino acid sequence: CASSGQSNQPQHF.

CDR3 residues: CASKTGGITGELFF. CDR3 coding DNA: TGTGCCAGCAAAACAGGGGGCATTACCGGGGAGCTGTTTTTT. V usage is TRBV25-1 and J usage is TRBJ2-2; TRBD1 matches 9 bases. Germline V gives CDR1 MGHDK, CDR2 SYGVNS. This CDR3 spans 14 amino acids. J lost 5 bases, V lost 7 bases, and 5 bases had no gene match.

The rearrangement uses TRBV6-1 and TRBJ2-7; D is unresolved. Trimming took off 2 bases at V and 6 bases at J, with 11 bases between the two ends. Germline loops: CDR1 MNHNS, CDR2 SASEGT. There are 13 residues in the CDR3. The CDR3 region is CASSENKGFEQYF. In DNA form, the CDR3 reads TGTGCCAGCAGTGAAAATAAAGGGTTCGAGCAGTACTTC.

V is TRBV7-2 and J is TRBJ2-2; D is uncertain. V shed 0 bases and J shed 7 bases, with 9 bases lying between them. Germline CDR1 SGHTA, CDR2 FQGNSA. The CDR3 has 14 residues. In nucleotides, the CDR3 is TGTGCCAGCAGCTTAGCGCAAAGTCACGGGGAGCTGTTTTTT. Its protein is CASSLAQSHGELFF.